The 20 T cell receptor beta chains below were found in one sample sequenced in a study of radiotherapy plus CTLA-4 blockade in lung cancer. Profiling relied on immunoSEQ multiplex PCR, and the TCRdb table lists in-frame clones only, not all of them. This table holds more than 90,000 clones, almost 90% found once. This sample comprised peripheral blood, obtained from a patient treated with radiotherapy plus ipilimumab. Source of these receptors: a human donor with non-small cell lung cancer that progressed on radiotherapy plus ipilimumab.

The J gene is TRBJ1-1, the V gene TRBV27; D is possibly TRBD1 (6 bases). The CDR3 is made up of 18 amino acids. From germline, CDR1 is MNHEY and CDR2 SMNVEV (reference sequence). Trimming cost V 4 bases and J 2 bases, with 23 bases left between them. The CDR3 bases are TGTGCCAGCAGTTCAACCCTACCTATCGGACAGTCAAACACTGAAGCTTTCTTT. Residues: CASSSTLPIGQSNTEAFF.

This clone was observed a few times. This chain connects TRBV2 to TRBJ2-1; D might be TRBD2 (5 bases). With 3 bases removed from V and 2 bases from J, the gap between germline ends came to 11 bases. This CDR3 has 15 amino acids. CDR1 is SNHLY, CDR2 FYNNEI, per germline. The CDR3 reads CASSEERVPYNEQFF. Written as DNA, the CDR3 is TGTGCCAGCAGTGAGGAGAGGGTTCCCTACAATGAGCAGTTCTTC.

This rearrangement joins TRBV7-2 to TRBJ2-4; D uncertain. The germline CDR1 and CDR2 sequences are SGHTA and FQGNSA. The length of the CDR3 is 12 residues. V was trimmed by 5 bases and J by 5 bases, leaving 7 bases between them. Here the CDR3 DNA reads TGTGCCAGCAGCCCTAGGGAAAACATTCAGTACTTC. Its translation is CASSPRENIQYF.

The CDR3 bases are TGTGCCAGCTCACCCGCAAAGGGATACCAAGAGACCCAGTACTTC. Its translation is CASSPAKGYQETQYF. This chain links TRBV18 with TRBJ2-5; D unresolved. This CDR3 spans 15 amino acids. In germline, CDR1 is KGHSH, CDR2 LQKENI. V was cut by 3 bases and J by 0 bases, with 11 bases left in between.

This sequence joins TRBV19 and TRBJ1-3; D may be TRBD1 (5 bases). Trimming pared 5 bases from V and 1 base from J, leaving 9 bases between. Germline lookup yields CDR1 LNHDA and CDR2 SQIVND (reference sequence). The CDR3 runs to 14 residues. CDR3: CASSPGGSGNTIYF. CDR3 bases: TGTGCCAGTAGTCCGGGGGGATCTGGAAACACCATATATTTT.

The chain recombines TRBV14 with TRBJ2-1, with TRBD2 matching over 8 bases. The V and J ends lost 6 bases and 14 bases, in that order; junction bases with no gene match: 12. The CDR3 is 13 residues long. Germline assignment: CDR1 SGHDN and CDR2 FVKESK. The CDR3 coding sequence is TGTGCCAGCAGTGACGGACTAGCTTTAGGAAAGTTCTTC. Translating it yields CASSDGLALGKFF.

This clone was recorded a few times. The chain couples TRBV4-2 to TRBJ2-7; TRBD2 matches 13 bases. Germline V lookup: CDR1 LGHNA, CDR2 YNFKEQ. Germline trimming cut 3 bases from V and 3 bases from J; bases unmatched to any gene: 11. This CDR3 contains 18 residues. The CDR3 DNA follows: TGTGCCAGCAGCCACGCGGGACTAGCGGGACCTTCGATCTACGAGCAGTACTTC. Amino acids: CASSHAGLAGPSIYEQYF.

This clone was recorded a few times. V and J are TRBV9 and TRBJ1-4; perhaps TRBD1 as D (6 bases). Trimming shortened V by 4 bases and J by 7 bases, and 17 bases separated the two germline ends. The length of the CDR3 is 15 residues. CDR1 and CDR2 from the germline V gene are SGDLS and YYNGEE. The CDR3 DNA is TGTGCCAGCAGCCCCTACAAGGGGGGGCTTGAAAAACTGTTTTTT. Protein: CASSPYKGGLEKLFF.

The chain recombines TRBV5-1 with TRBJ2-2; D uncertain. Germline V gene lookup returns CDR1 SGHRS and CDR2 YFSETQ. The CDR3 length is 14 residues. V was pared by 4 bases and J by 0 bases, with 7 bases between. Here the CDR3 reads CASSTTTNTGELFF. The CDR3 DNA follows: TGCGCCAGCAGCACAACAACGAACACCGGGGAGCTGTTTTTT.

The V and J genes are TRBV29-1 and TRBJ2-1; D remains unclear. Germline V CDR1 and CDR2: SQVTM, ANQGSEA. Trimming cost V 6 bases and J 0 bases, with 12 bases left between them. This CDR3 has 14 amino acids. The CDR3 DNA reads TGCAGCGTGCTTGGCGCAAGCTCCTACAATGAGCAGTTCTTC. Its protein product is CSVLGASSYNEQFF.

The chain couples TRBV29-1 to TRBJ2-1; 12 bases fit TRBD2. Germline CDR1 SQVTM, CDR2 ANQGSEA. The V and J ends lost 5 bases and 3 bases, in that order; junction bases with no gene match: 5. The CDR3 is made up of 15 amino acids. In DNA form, the CDR3 reads TGCAGCGTTCAGAGACTAGCGGGAGTCTACAATGAGCAGTTCTTC. As protein: CSVQRLAGVYNEQFF.

V and J are TRBV5-8 and TRBJ2-7; D not certain. CDR1 SGHTS and CDR2 YDEGEE come from the germline V gene. V was clipped by 3 bases and J by 2 bases, with 0 bases between them. The CDR3 runs to 10 residues. The CDR3 here is CASSSYEQYF. The CDR3 region has the DNA TGTGCCAGCAGCTCCTACGAGCAGTACTTC.

V and J are TRBV6-1 and TRBJ1-2; D gene ambiguous. The CDR3 extends over 14 amino acids. The germline gives CDR1 MNHNS, CDR2 SASEGT. V dropped 6 bases and J dropped 5 bases, with 16 bases sitting between them. CDR3: CASRKVPLEYGYTF. The CDR3 DNA follows: TGTGCCAGCAGAAAGGTGCCCCTAGAATATGGCTACACCTTC.

This clone has more than one count but fewer than ten. This chain joins TRBV4-1 and TRBJ2-7; 7 nucleotides match TRBD1. CDR1 and CDR2 from the germline V gene are MGHRA and YSYEKL. CDR3 size: 13 residues. V gave up 4 bases and J gave up 3 bases; unmatched junction bases: 3. This CDR3 is CASSRDSLYEQYF. In DNA, the CDR3 is TGCGCCAGCAGCCGGGACAGCCTCTACGAGCAGTACTTC.

The chain carries TRBV2 and TRBJ2-5, with D unclear. Germline V CDR1 and CDR2: SNHLY, FYNNEI. The V end lost 3 bases, the J end lost 1 base, and 6 bases lay between the germline ends. This CDR3 has 13 amino acids. The CDR3 sequence: CASSDITQETQYF. For the CDR3, the DNA is TGTGCCAGCAGTGACATTACCCAAGAGACCCAGTACTTC. The variable domain in full, completed from reference TRBV2 and TRBJ2-5, reads EPEVTQTPSHQVTQMGQEVILRCVPISNHLYFYWYRQILGQKVEFLVSFYNNEISEKSEIFDDQFSVERPDGSNFTLKIRSTKLEDSAMYFCASSDITQETQYFGPGTRLLVL.

V usage is TRBV30 and J usage is TRBJ1-4; possible D gene TRBD1, 6 bases. V was clipped by 6 bases and J by 7 bases, with 15 bases between them. This CDR3 is built from 13 residues. The germline gives CDR1 GTSNPN, CDR2 SVGIG (reference sequence). CDR3 coding DNA: TGTGCCTGTAACAGGGATAATTCTGAAAAACTGTTTTTT. Its protein is CACNRDNSEKLFF.

The genes are TRBV19 and TRBJ2-5, with D unclear. The CDR3 loop spans 14 amino acids. Germline V CDR1 and CDR2: LNHDA, SQIVND (reference sequence). The germline V and J ends were trimmed by 5 bases and 2 bases, with 12 bases remaining between them. The CDR3 loop reads CASSHRGDQETQYF. CDR3 sequence (DNA): TGTGCCAGTAGTCACAGAGGCGATCAAGAGACCCAGTACTTC.

A few counts support this clone. The rearrangement uses TRBV11-3 and TRBJ2-1; TRBD2 might be the D (5 bases). Trimming removed 1 base from V and 6 bases from J, with 7 bases in between. This CDR3 is built from 13 residues. Germline-derived CDR1 and CDR2 are SGHNT and YENEEA. The CDR3 here is CASSLVAINEQFF. CDR3 nucleotides: TGTGCCAGCAGCTTAGTAGCGATCAATGAGCAGTTCTTC. Looking up the rest from reference TRBV11-3 and TRBJ2-1 gives the full variable domain: EAGVVQSPRYKIIEKKQPVAFWCNPISGHNTLYWYLQNLGQGPELLIRYENEEAVDDSQLPKDRFSAERLKGVDSTLKIQPAELGDSAVYLCASSLVAINEQFFGPGTRLTVL.

The V and J genes are TRBV12-5 and TRBJ1-1; possibly TRBD1 for D (5 bases). V lost 11 bases and J lost 12, with 25 bases in between. Germline CDR1 LGHNT, CDR2 FRNRAP. The CDR3 runs 13 residues. The CDR3 sequence: CAGGTGFGDIPFF. In nucleotides, the CDR3 is TGTGCTGGGGGGACTGGATTTGGGGATATACCTTTCTTT.

The DNA for the CDR3 is TGTGCCAGCAAGGACCACATGGGTGCCGAGACCCAGTACTTC. Protein product: CASKDHMGAETQYF. The chain links TRBV6-5 to TRBJ2-5, with D uncertain. V was clipped by 7 bases and J by 5 bases, with 17 bases between them. Germline lookup yields CDR1 MNHEY and CDR2 SVGAGI. This CDR3 has 14 residues.